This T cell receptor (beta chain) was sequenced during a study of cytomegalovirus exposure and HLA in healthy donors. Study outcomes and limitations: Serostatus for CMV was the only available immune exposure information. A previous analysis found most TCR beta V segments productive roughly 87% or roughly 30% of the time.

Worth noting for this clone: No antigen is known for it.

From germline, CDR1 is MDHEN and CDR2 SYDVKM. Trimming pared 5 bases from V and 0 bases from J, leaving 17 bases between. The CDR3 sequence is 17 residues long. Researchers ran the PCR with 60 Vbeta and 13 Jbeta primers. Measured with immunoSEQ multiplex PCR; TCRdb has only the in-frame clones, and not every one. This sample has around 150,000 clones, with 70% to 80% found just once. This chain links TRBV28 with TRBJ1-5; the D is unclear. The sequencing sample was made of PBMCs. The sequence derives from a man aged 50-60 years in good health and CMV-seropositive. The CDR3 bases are TGTGCCAGCAGTCCACCGTCCACGAGCTCTAGCAATCAGCCCCAGCATTTT. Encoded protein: CASSPPSTSSSNQPQHF.